This entry lists 15 T cell receptor beta chains sequenced from one sample in a study of blood T cell repertoires in COVID-19. Assay: immunoSEQ multiplex PCR; the TCRdb copy retains only in-frame clones and omits some. The sample has around 94,000 clones, roughly nine tenths seen once. Sequenced material: peripheral blood. The receptor set was obtained from a man aged 45-60 years with active COVID-19.

J is TRBJ1-5 and V is TRBV6-5, with D unclear. The germline gives CDR1 MNHEY, CDR2 SVGAGI. The ends were cut back, 7 bases at V and 4 bases at J, with 14 bases in the middle. CDR3 length: 14 residues. Here the CDR3 DNA reads TGTGCCAGCACCGAAGGTGTCAGGAATCAGCCCCAGCATTTT. Protein sequence: CASTEGVRNQPQHF.

This clone was picked up a small number of times. The rearrangement links TRBV30 to TRBJ1-3; unclear D gene. The V end was cut by 1 base, the J end by 0 bases, with 10 bases between. Germline V lookup: CDR1 GTSNPN, CDR2 SVGIG (reference sequence). The CDR3 sequence is 15 residues long. This CDR3 is CAWSGALVSGNTIYF. The CDR3 coding sequence is TGTGCCTGGAGTGGGGCCCTTGTCTCTGGAAACACCATATATTTT.

CDR3 sequence: CASRLRSGYTF. For the CDR3, the DNA is TGTGCCAGTAGGCTTCGGAGCGGCTACACCTTC. The V gene is TRBV19, the J gene TRBJ1-2, with unresolved D. The V and J ends lost 6 bases and 8 bases respectively, with 10 bases between them. Germline CDR1 reads LNHDA; CDR2 reads SQIVND (reference sequence). CDR3 length: 11 residues.

This clone was counted once. The DNA for the CDR3 is TGTGCCAGTAGTCCCGGGACAGGGGGCGCGGGCAATCAGCCCCAGCATTTT. It yields the protein CASSPGTGGAGNQPQHF. The chain has TRBV19 and TRBJ1-5, with 12 nucleotides matching TRBD1. The V and J ends lost 5 bases and 2 bases, in that order; junction bases with no gene match: 7. The germline CDR1 and CDR2 sequences are LNHDA and SQIVND (reference sequence). The CDR3 contains 17 residues.

The chain is built from TRBV12-3 or TRBV12-4 and TRBJ2-5; D remains unclear. The CDR3 is 12 residues long. Deletions cut 3 bases from V and 5 bases from J, with 7 bases between. CDR3 protein: CASSFPRETQYF. The CDR3 DNA follows: TGTGCCAGCAGTTTTCCCCGTGAGACCCAGTACTTC.

This clone was observed a single time. The chain recombines TRBV15 with TRBJ1-6, with no clear D. Looked up from germline, CDR1 is LNHNV and CDR2 is YYDKDF (reference sequence). Trimming stripped 5 bases from V and 5 bases from J, with 16 bases between. CDR3 length: 16 residues. CDR3 residues: CATSPGGGNNNSPLHF. As DNA, the CDR3 is TGTGCCACCAGCCCTGGAGGAGGGAACAATAATTCACCCCTCCACTTT.

The chain combines TRBV18 with TRBJ1-1; D is uncertain. Germline CDR1 reads KGHSH; CDR2 reads LQKENI. The CDR3 length is 13 residues. The V end was cut by 5 bases, the J end by 2 bases, with 9 bases between. In DNA, the CDR3 is TGTGCCAGCTCATACATGAAAAACACTGAAGCTTTCTTT. Translating gives CASSYMKNTEAFF.

The V call is TRBV5-1, the J call TRBJ2-7, with a possible D match to TRBD2 (5 bases). Germline loops: CDR1 SGHRS, CDR2 YFSETQ. CDR3 size: 13 residues. V was trimmed by 4 bases and J by 3 bases, leaving 11 bases between them. The CDR3 DNA reads as TGCGCCAGCAGCCCCGCGGGTTTCTACGAGCAGTACTTC. Its protein is CASSPAGFYEQYF.

The rearrangement joins TRBV10-3 to TRBJ2-7; a weak D match, TRBD1 (5 bases). Looked up from germline, CDR1 is ENHRY and CDR2 is SYGVKD. There are 15 residues in the CDR3. V lost 0 bases, J lost 6 bases, and 15 bases lay in between. In nucleotides, the CDR3 is TGTGCCATCAGTGAGTCGAGGCAGGGAAGATTCGAGCAGTACTTC. It codes for CAISESRQGRFEQYF.

The genes are TRBV5-1 and TRBJ2-2; tentatively, D is TRBD2 (5 bases). Germline CDR1 is SGHRS and CDR2 is YFSETQ. The CDR3 has 15 amino acids. The ends were cut back, 2 bases at V and 2 bases at J, with 10 bases in the middle. CDR3 DNA sequence: TGCGCCAGCAGCTTCACGGGGATTAACACCGGGGAGCTGTTTTTT. Amino acids: CASSFTGINTGELFF.

The rearrangement joins TRBV3-1 (or the pseudogene TRBV3-2) to TRBJ2-7; D ambiguous. The germline V gene encodes CDR1 LGHDT and CDR2 YNNKEL (reference sequence). The CDR3 runs 15 residues. Between the trimmed V and J ends, which lost 4 bases and 3 bases, there was a span of 16 bases. Written as DNA, the CDR3 is TGTGCCAGCAGCCCCGCCCTGCCGCGGCGCTACGAGCAGTACTTC. Translated, it gives CASSPALPRRYEQYF.

J is TRBJ2-3 and V is TRBV5-1; D is unresolved. Looked up from germline, CDR1 is SGHRS and CDR2 is YFSETQ. This CDR3 is 15 amino acids long. With 0 bases removed from V and 2 bases from J, the gap between germline ends came to 10 bases. This CDR3 reads CASSLATENTDTQYF. The CDR3 nucleotides are TGCGCCAGCAGCTTGGCAACAGAGAACACAGATACGCAGTATTTT.

The chain uses TRBV7-2 and TRBJ2-7; the match to TRBD1 covers 9 bases. The CDR3 length is 15 residues. Looked up from germline, CDR1 is SGHTA and CDR2 is FQGNSA. V gave up 5 bases and J gave up 3 bases; unmatched junction bases: 8. The CDR3 nucleotides are TGTGCCAGCAGCCACGGACAGGGGAGAAGCTACGAGCAGTACTTC. Protein sequence: CASSHGQGRSYEQYF.

V usage is TRBV7-2 and J usage is TRBJ2-7, with 9 bases that match TRBD2. V gave up 2 bases and J gave up 2 bases; unmatched junction bases: 4. CDR3 length: 15 amino acids. Per germline, CDR1 SGHTA and CDR2 FQGNSA. The CDR3 DNA follows: TGTGCCAGCAGCTTAAGGGGCGGGGGGGCCTACGAGCAGTACTTC. Encoded protein: CASSLRGGGAYEQYF.

The chain employs TRBV19 and TRBJ2-3; 9 bases align to TRBD2. The J segment lost 6 bases and the V segment lost 6 bases, leaving 7 bases of the junction unmatched. The germline gives CDR1 LNHDA, CDR2 SQIVND (reference sequence). The CDR3 has 14 amino acids. CDR3: CASSLAGVDDTQYF. The CDR3 region has the DNA TGTGCCAGTAGCTTAGCGGGGGTAGATGATACGCAGTATTTT.